Presented here are 32 T cell receptor beta chains from one specimen sequenced in a study of regulatory T cells in long-lasting Graves disease. Indicated time point: newly diagnosed GD, antithyroid drugs for less than 3 months. RNA extracted from PBMCs served as the sequencing template. Sequencing libraries for TCR beta were prepared with iRepertoire HTBI primers and Arm-PCR of CDR3 regions. Via MiXCR, TCRdb re-called the multiplex PCR reads, giving one row per CDR3 protein. The repertoire has roughly 360,000 distinct CDR3 sequences, 10% to 15% of them found once; the top ten carry around 18%. These data also featured in a second study, about T cells in Graves' hyperthyroidism and ophthalmopathy.

The specimen was peripheral blood mononuclear cells (PBMCs), collected at new diagnosis, from a patient treated with antithyroid drugs. Every receptor here comes from a young woman with Graves disease.

This clonotype was found many times. The chain carries TRBV11-3 and TRBJ2-4; D gene ambiguous. The CDR3 runs to 13 residues. Germline V gene sequence: CDR1 SGHNT, CDR2 YENEEA. Trimming shortened V by 1 base and J by 6 bases, and 7 bases separated the two germline ends. The chain's CDR3 is CASSLVPGNIQYF. Written as DNA, the CDR3 is TGTGCCAGCAGCTTAGTCCCTGGAAACATTCAGTACTTC.

For this clonotype: Just one base apart from a much larger clone, this may be a read error. The chain is built from TRBV18 and TRBJ1-1; D might be TRBD1 (5 bases). This CDR3 has 15 residues. The germline V gene has CDR1 KGHSH and CDR2 LQKENI. The CDR3 spells CARSPWGPLNTEAFF. CDR3 in DNA: TGTGCCCGCTCACCCTGGGGACCCTTGAACACTGAAGCTTTCTTT.

In this sample, this clonotype turned up many times. This chain uses TRBV6-6 with TRBJ2-1; D uncertain. CDR1 MNHNY and CDR2 SVGAGI come from the germline V gene (reference sequence). The CDR3 consists of 14 residues. With 0 bases removed from V and 12 bases from J, the gap between germline ends came to 15 bases. DNA for the CDR3: TGTGCCAGCAGTTACTCGACCTCGGTGACATGGCAGTTCTTC. Translating it yields CASSYSTSVTWQFF.

On this clonotype itself: A far larger clone is only one base removed, so a read error is likely. The rearrangement links TRBV12-3 or TRBV12-4 to TRBJ2-1, with D possibly TRBD1 on 6 matching bases. V was cut by 6 bases and J by 10 bases, with 16 bases left in between. This CDR3 has 13 residues. The CDR3 DNA reads TGTGCCAGCAGGGACAGCGATTCCTACGAGCAGTTCTTC. Translating it yields CASRDSDSYEQFF.

This clonotype was counted only a few times. V is TRBV11-2 and J is TRBJ2-4, with 7 bases identical to TRBD1. CDR1 and CDR2 (germline): SGHAT, FQNNGV. With V trimmed by 4 bases and J by 7 bases, 10 bases remained unmatched. The CDR3 contains 15 residues. The CDR3, as DNA: TGTGCCAGCAGCTACCCACAGGGGAATTGGAACATTCAGTACTTC. Protein: CASSYPQGNWNIQYF.

This clonotype was found a few times. The V call is TRBV18, the J call TRBJ1-3; D remains unclear. The CDR3 spans 14 residues. V shed 3 bases and J shed 1 base, with 7 bases lying between them. The germline gives CDR1 KGHSH, CDR2 LQKENI. CDR3 residues: CASSPTISGNTIYF. The CDR3 DNA is TGTGCCAGCTCACCTACAATTTCTGGAAACACCATATATTTT.

This rearrangement joins TRBV12-3 or TRBV12-4 to TRBJ2-7; TRBD1 agrees at 7 bases. CDR3 size: 14 residues. The trim removed 5 bases at V and 3 bases at J, leaving 7 bases unmatched. The CDR3 sequence: CASSPGTEDYEQYF. CDR3 nucleotide sequence: TGTGCCAGCAGTCCCGGGACAGAAGACTACGAGCAGTACTTC.

This clonotype was seen repeatedly, ten times or more. The chain recombines TRBV12-3 or TRBV12-4 with TRBJ1-1, with D possibly matching TRBD1 (6 bases). This CDR3 is 13 amino acids long. Between the trimmed V and J ends, which lost 0 bases and 8 bases, there was a span of 10 bases. CDR3 loop: CASSLAGGREAFF. CDR3 coding DNA: TGTGCCAGCAGTTTAGCGGGGGGGCGGGAAGCTTTCTTT.

This clonotype showed up many times. This rearrangement joins TRBV20-1 to TRBJ2-7; D tentatively fits TRBD1 or TRBD2 (5 bases each). This CDR3 is 12 amino acids long. V was trimmed by 6 bases and J by 3 bases, leaving 12 bases between them. CDR1 and CDR2 from the germline V gene are DFQATT and SNEGSKA (reference sequence). CDR3 nucleotides: TGCAGTGCCCGGGACCACCTCTACGAGCAGTACTTC. Protein: CSARDHLYEQYF.

This clonotype was observed at least ten times. The chain joins TRBV2 to TRBJ2-1, with unresolved D. There are 14 residues in the CDR3. V lost 3 bases and J lost 2, with 8 bases in between. CDR1 is SNHLY, CDR2 FYNNEI, per germline. CDR3 sequence reads: CASSDGVPYNEQFF. In DNA form, the CDR3 reads TGTGCCAGCAGTGATGGCGTCCCCTACAATGAGCAGTTCTTC.

The table lists this clonotype with many counts. This chain uses TRBV7-2 with TRBJ2-7; D possibly matches TRBD1 or TRBD2 (5 bases each). The germline CDR1 and CDR2 sequences are SGHTA and FQGNSA. There are 13 residues in the CDR3. V lost 4 bases, J lost 12 bases, and 19 bases lay in between. The CDR3 spells CASSSPTRGTSYF. As DNA, the CDR3 is TGTGCCAGCAGCTCACCCACCCGGGGCACGTCGTACTTC.

This chain connects TRBV19 to TRBJ1-5; 10 nucleotides match TRBD1. V shed 3 bases, J shed 4 bases, and the junction held 6 bases outside the gene matches. The CDR3 totals 16 residues. CDR1 and CDR2 from the germline V gene are LNHDA and SQIVND (reference sequence). The DNA for the CDR3 is TGTGCCAGTAGTATCTCCCGGACAGGGGGGAATCAGCCCCAGCATTTT. Residues: CASSISRTGGNQPQHF.

This clonotype was picked up many times. The J gene is TRBJ2-3, the V gene TRBV18; 7 nucleotides match TRBD2. Germline trimming cut 6 bases from V and 5 bases from J; bases unmatched to any gene: 14. Germline-derived CDR1 and CDR2 are KGHSH and LQKENI. CDR3 length equals 16 residues. CDR3 in DNA: TGTGCCAGCTCGCCCACCGGCCAAGCGGGAAGAGATACGCAGTATTTT. This sequence encodes CASSPTGQAGRDTQYF.

The V gene is TRBV27, the J gene TRBJ2-7; D not resolved. Germline CDR1 MNHEY, CDR2 SMNVEV (reference sequence). Trimming shortened V by 3 bases and J by 2 bases, and 8 bases separated the two germline ends. The CDR3 runs 13 residues. The CDR3 here is CASSFKVTYEQYF. The CDR3 DNA is TGTGCCAGCAGTTTTAAAGTGACCTACGAGCAGTACTTC.

Notes on this clonotype: With only one base between it and a far larger clone, this is likely a read error. In nucleotides, the CDR3 is TGTGCCAGCAGTGACAGTGCTAGCACAGATACGCAGTATTTT. Encoded protein: CASSDSASTDTQYF. This chain uses TRBV27 with TRBJ2-3, with D possibly being TRBD1 (5 bases). Per the germline V gene, CDR1 is MNHEY and CDR2 is SMNVEV (reference sequence). The V end was cut by 5 bases, the J end by 0 bases, with 9 bases between. The CDR3 runs to 14 residues.

This clonotype was observed many times. V gene TRBV5-8 combines with J gene TRBJ2-7; 13 bases match TRBD2. Germline V lookup: CDR1 SGHTS, CDR2 YDEGEE. Trimming removed 0 bases from V and 5 bases from J; junction bases left unmatched: 5. This CDR3 comprises 16 residues. The CDR3 is CASSLEGLAGEDEQYF. The CDR3, as DNA: TGTGCCAGCAGCTTGGAAGGACTAGCGGGAGAGGACGAGCAGTACTTC.

In its sample, this clonotype was seen a few times. The rearrangement joins TRBV11-1 to TRBJ2-7; D possibly corresponds to TRBD2 (6 bases). The CDR3 sequence is 12 residues long. Trimming left V 3 bases short and J 9 bases short, with 12 bases between. Germline values: CDR1 SGHAT, CDR2 FQDESV (reference sequence). CDR3 DNA: TGTGCCAGCAGCTTTGTCTTGGGACTGCAGTACTTC. It encodes CASSFVLGLQYF. The variable domain in full, with the rest retrieved from reference TRBV11-1 and TRBJ2-7, is EAEVAQSPRYKITEKSQAVAFWCDPISGHATLYWYRQILGQGPELLVQFQDESVVDDSQLPKDRFSAERLKGVDSTLKIQPAELGDSAMYLCASSFVLGLQYFGPGTRLTVT.

The table lists this clonotype with many counts. The gene calls are TRBV27 and TRBJ1-4, with a tentative D call TRBD1 (5 bases). Trimming removed 5 bases at V and 4 bases at J, with 8 bases between. Germline V gene lookup returns CDR1 MNHEY and CDR2 SMNVEV (reference sequence). This CDR3 has 13 amino acids. The CDR3 protein is CASSRQHNEKLFF. In nucleotides, the CDR3 is TGTGCCAGCAGTAGACAGCATAATGAAAAACTGTTTTTT.

This clonotype was seen ten or more times. The chain couples TRBV29-1 to TRBJ2-5, with 9 nucleotides matching TRBD1. Trimming removed 7 bases from V and 5 bases from J; junction bases left unmatched: 8. The germline CDR1 and CDR2 sequences are SQVTM and ANQGSEA. This CDR3 has 13 residues. This CDR3 is CSAYGTGLETQYF. In DNA form, the CDR3 reads TGCAGCGCCTACGGGACAGGGTTGGAGACCCAGTACTTC.

This clonotype occurred many times. The chain recombines TRBV7-8 with TRBJ2-3, with D maybe TRBD2 (6 bases). Germline loops: CDR1 SGHVS, CDR2 FQNEAQ. The CDR3 is 16 amino acids. With 1 base removed from V and 1 base from J, the gap between germline ends came to 12 bases. CDR3 sequence (DNA): TGTGCCAGCAGCTTAGTTGCGGGGCAACGCACAGATACGCAGTATTTT. Protein: CASSLVAGQRTDTQYF. Full variable domain (rest looked up from reference TRBV7-8 and TRBJ2-3): GAGVSQSPRYKVAKRGQDVALRCDPISGHVSLFWYQQALGQGPEFLTYFQNEAQLDKSGLPSDRFFAERPEGSVSTLKIQRTQQEDSAVYLCASSLVAGQRTDTQYFGPGTRLTVL.

The gene calls are TRBV7-2 and TRBJ1-5; perhaps TRBD1 as D (6 bases). The germline V gene encodes CDR1 SGHTA and CDR2 FQGNSA. CDR3 length: 14 amino acids. Trimming took off 3 bases at V and 9 bases at J, with 15 bases between the two ends. CDR3 sequence reads: CASSLMGQGRPQHF. In DNA, the CDR3 is TGTGCCAGCAGCTTGATGGGGCAGGGGAGGCCCCAGCATTTT.

This clonotype has just a few counts. The chain employs TRBV6-2 or TRBV6-3 and TRBJ1-5, with 11 bases fitting TRBD1. The germline V gene has CDR1 MNHEY and CDR2 SVGEGT. This CDR3 has 14 amino acids. The V gene end was trimmed by 6 bases and the J gene end by 9 bases; junction bases not matched to a gene: 7. CDR3 nucleotides: TGTGCCAGCAGGCTGGGGACAGGGGGAATGCCCCAGCATTTT. It translates to CASRLGTGGMPQHF.

Many counts were recorded for this clonotype. The chain couples TRBV2 to TRBJ1-2, with 10 positions matching TRBD1. The length of the CDR3 is 15 residues. CDR1 is SNHLY and CDR2 is FYNNEI in the germline V gene. With V trimmed by 3 bases and J by 5 bases, 6 bases remained unmatched. CDR3 in DNA: TGTGCCAGCAGTGACGGGGACAGGGGTCTGTATGGCTACACCTTC. Residues: CASSDGDRGLYGYTF.

There are a few counts of this clonotype. V is TRBV10-3 and J is TRBJ2-1; D is perhaps TRBD1 (6 bases). CDR3 length equals 14 residues. Germline loops: CDR1 ENHRY, CDR2 SYGVKD. V was cut by 4 bases and J by 7 bases, with 14 bases left in between. The CDR3 DNA reads TGTGCCATCAGTGCCGTAGGGGGTGTGAATGAGCAGTTCTTC. Translated, it gives CAISAVGGVNEQFF.

This clonotype was recorded at least ten times. V is TRBV28 and J is TRBJ1-1, with D unresolved. CDR3 length: 18 residues. Germline lookup yields CDR1 MDHEN and CDR2 SYDVKM. V lost 8 bases and J 6 bases, leaving 31 bases between the germline ends. CDR3 DNA sequence: TGTGCCAGCCTTGCCTATATAACACGTAGACAAGCGTTCGCTGAAGCTTTCTTT. As protein: CASLAYITRRQAFAEAFF. The full variable domain, rest sourced from reference TRBV28 and TRBJ1-1, is DVKVTQSSRYLVKRTGEKVFLECVQDMDHENMFWYRQDPGLGLRLIYFSYDVKMKEKGDIPEGYSVSREKKERFSLILESASTNQTSMYLCASLAYITRRQAFAEAFFGQGTRLTVV.

Ten or more counts support this clonotype. The rearrangement joins TRBV6-2 or TRBV6-3 to TRBJ1-1; D possibly corresponds to TRBD1 (5 bases). Deletions cut 4 bases from V and 0 bases from J, with 12 bases between. Germline values: CDR1 MNHEY, CDR2 SVGEGT. CDR3 size: 15 residues. This CDR3 reads CASSLGLYMNTEAFF. DNA for the CDR3: TGTGCCAGCAGTTTGGGACTGTACATGAACACTGAAGCTTTCTTT.

The V and J genes are TRBV28 and TRBJ2-1; a possible D gene is TRBD1 (5 bases). This CDR3 region has 14 residues. The germline V and J ends were trimmed by 1 base and 9 bases, with 13 bases remaining between them. CDR1 MDHEN and CDR2 SYDVKM come from the germline V gene. CDR3 DNA sequence: TGTGCCAGCAGTTTATCAGGGTTGGTTAGTGAGCAGTTCTTC. Its protein is CASSLSGLVSEQFF. Complete variable domain (other parts from reference TRBV28 and TRBJ2-1): DVKVTQSSRYLVKRTGEKVFLECVQDMDHENMFWYRQDPGLGLRLIYFSYDVKMKEKGDIPEGYSVSREKKERFSLILESASTNQTSMYLCASSLSGLVSEQFFGPGTRLTVL.

This clonotype was observed many times. The chain combines TRBV4-2 with TRBJ2-5, with 8 bases lining up with TRBD1. CDR1 LGHNA and CDR2 YNFKEQ come from the germline V gene. Unmatched junction bases numbered 6, after V lost 4 bases and J lost 5 bases. The CDR3 runs to 14 residues. The CDR3 loop is CASSPRTGRETQYF. CDR3 nucleotide sequence: TGTGCCAGCAGCCCTCGGACAGGGCGGGAGACCCAGTACTTC.

This clonotype was found many times. The V and J genes are TRBV15 and TRBJ2-3; D assignment may be TRBD1 or TRBD2 (5 bases each). The germline CDR1 and CDR2 sequences are LNHNV and YYDKDF (reference sequence). The V end lost 2 bases, the J end lost 2 bases, and 14 bases lay between the germline ends. The CDR3 is 16 residues long. The CDR3 reads CATSRHGTSSTDTQYF. The DNA for the CDR3 is TGTGCCACCAGCAGACACGGGACGAGTTCCACAGATACGCAGTATTTT.

This clonotype has a count of ten or more. An end of the junction does not agree with germline; a read error may underlie this. The V and J genes are TRBV2 and TRBJ2-5; D perhaps matches TRBD1 (6 bases). The CDR3 is made up of 15 amino acids. Germline CDR1 is SNHLY and CDR2 is FYNNEI. The chain's CDR3 is CASSPGGGGRETQYF. The CDR3, as DNA: TGCGCCAGCAGCCCCGGTGGGGGCGGGCGGGAGACCCAGTACTTC. Complete variable domain (other parts from reference TRBV2 and TRBJ2-5): EPEVTQTPSHQVTQMGQEVILRCVPISNHLYFYWYRQILGQKVEFLVSFYNNEISEKSEIFDDQFSVERPDGSNFTLKIRSTKLEDSAMYFCASSPGGGGRETQYFGPGTRLLVL.

The chain links TRBV9 to TRBJ2-3; 8 bases are a match to TRBD2. Losses at the gene ends were 4 bases for V and 4 bases for J; bases not matched to a gene: 2. Germline V gives CDR1 SGDLS, CDR2 YYNGEE. CDR3 size: 13 residues. The CDR3 DNA reads TGTGCCAGCAGCCCCGGGAGGGCAGATACGCAGTATTTT. It specifies CASSPGRADTQYF.

The chain couples TRBV5-1 to TRBJ1-5; D not resolved. This CDR3 region has 15 residues. V was trimmed by 0 bases and J by 3 bases, leaving 10 bases between them. Germline CDR1 is SGHRS and CDR2 is YFSETQ. The CDR3 nucleotides are TGCGCCAGCAGCTTGGACGGAAGGGTCAATCAGCCCCAGCATTTT. Translated: CASSLDGRVNQPQHF.